This T cell receptor (beta chain) was observed in a study of T cell changes during pregnancy in multiple sclerosis. The CDR3 consists of 15 residues. Germline V gene sequence: CDR1 SNHLY, CDR2 FYNNEI. V shed 5 bases, J shed 8 bases, and the junction held 9 bases outside the gene matches. Libraries were prepared by immunoSEQ multiplex PCR; TCRdb keeps only in-frame clonotypes and omits some of them. The table lists under 50,000 clones, roughly 93% of them singletons, with roughly 0.35% in the top ten. The sequencing here drew on CD4+ T cells from peripheral blood mononuclear cells, taken after pregnancy. The sequence derives from a female donor with multiple sclerosis, enrolled in a pregnancy study. The chain couples TRBV2 to TRBJ2-1; 10 nucleotides agree with TRBD1. The DNA for the CDR3 is TGTGCCAGCAGTCTGGAGGGACAGGGGTATCATGAGCAGTTCTTC. Its translation is CASSLEGQGYHEQFF.